These 3 T cell receptor beta chains were all obtained from the same sample, sequenced in a study of regulatory T cells in long-lasting Graves disease. Time point given: persistent/refractory GD, antithyroid drugs over 5 years with positive TRAb. PBMC RNA served as the TCR library source. For TCR beta, libraries came from iRepertoire HTBI primers and Arm-PCR of CDR3 regions. TCRdb redid the calling of the multiplex PCR reads with MiXCR, one entry per CDR3 protein. The sample contains about 660,000 distinct CDR3 sequences, roughly 30% of which appear only once. The sequencing used peripheral blood mononuclear cells (PBMCs), collected when the disease was refractory, from a patient treated with antithyroid drugs. The receptors shown here come from a female donor with Graves disease.

This clonotype was picked up a small number of times. The rearrangement joins TRBV3-1 to TRBJ1-1; weak D call: TRBD1 (5 bases). The CDR3 contains 13 residues. The ends were cut back, 4 bases at V and 14 bases at J, with 20 bases in the middle. Looked up from germline, CDR1 is LGHDT and CDR2 is YNNKEL (reference sequence). The CDR3 nucleotides are TGTGCCAGCAGCCCGTCACCGCAGGGATCCGGGTTCTTT. The encoded protein is CASSPSPQGSGFF.

This chain joins TRBV6-1 and TRBJ1-4, with 9 bases matching TRBD1. The CDR3 runs to 15 residues. Germline assignment: CDR1 MNHNS and CDR2 SASEGT. V shed 6 bases and J 8 bases; nucleotides not matched to a gene: 10. The CDR3 DNA reads as TGTGCCAGCAGATCCCACAGGGGGCTCGAGGAAAAACTGTTTTTT. Translated: CASRSHRGLEEKLFF.

This clonotype was observed a few times. The rearrangement links TRBV7-9 to TRBJ1-4; D perhaps matches TRBD1 (6 bases). This CDR3 is 17 amino acids long. From germline, CDR1 is SEHNR and CDR2 FQNEAQ (reference sequence). Trimming took 5 bases from V and 7 from J, leaving 23 bases between them. The CDR3 sequence is CASSRRAFEAGVEKLFF. CDR3 nucleotides: TGTGCCAGCAGCCGAAGGGCCTTCGAGGCAGGGGTTGAAAAACTGTTTTTT.